Each of the 22 T cell receptor beta chains below was sequenced from the same sample in a study of blood T cell repertoires in COVID-19. Produced via immunoSEQ multiplex PCR; TCRdb's table is partial and in-frame only. The table includes 210,000 or so clones, approximately 82% detected once. Sequenced material: peripheral blood. Every receptor here comes from a man in his forties or fifties with active or convalescent COVID-19.

V and J are TRBV9 and TRBJ1-6, with D unclear. This CDR3 is 12 amino acids long. V was shortened by 2 bases and J by 9 bases, with 6 bases between the two germline ends. Germline V lookup: CDR1 SGDLS, CDR2 YYNGEE. CDR3: CASSVDTSPLHF. CDR3 coding DNA: TGTGCCAGCAGCGTCGACACTTCACCCCTCCACTTT.

This chain links TRBV5-1 with TRBJ2-5, with TRBD1 as a possible D gene (5 bases). Between the trimmed V and J ends, which lost 6 bases and 6 bases, there was a span of 21 bases. This CDR3 is built from 15 residues. Germline lookup yields CDR1 SGHRS and CDR2 YFSETQ. The CDR3 region is CASNVGAQGGQTQYF. CDR3 coding DNA: TGCGCCAGCAACGTGGGTGCTCAGGGTGGGCAGACCCAGTACTTC.

V usage is TRBV5-5 and J usage is TRBJ2-2, with TRBD2 matching 13 bases. V lost 4 bases and J lost 2; bases outside the gene matches: 14. CDR3 length equals 20 residues. The germline gives CDR1 SGHKS, CDR2 YYEKEE (reference sequence). Here the CDR3 DNA reads TGTGCCAGCAGCCCGAATCCCACTAGCGGGGGGGCCGTTAACACCGGGGAGCTGTTTTTT. Amino acid sequence: CASSPNPTSGGAVNTGELFF.

The rearrangement links TRBV18 to TRBJ2-5; 8 nucleotides line up with TRBD2. CDR1 and CDR2 (germline): KGHSH, LQKENI. The CDR3 extends over 15 amino acids. J lost 1 base, V lost 2 bases, and 3 bases had no gene match. The CDR3 DNA reads as TGTGCCAGCTCACCAAGCGGGGGAGTCCAAGAGACCCAGTACTTC. Its translation is CASSPSGGVQETQYF.

In regard to this clone: One end of the junction is discordant with germline, which a read error may explain. This chain connects TRBV6-5 to TRBJ2-3, with 9 bases that match TRBD2. Germline V gives CDR1 MNHEY, CDR2 SVGAGI. The length of the CDR3 is 14 residues. For the CDR3, the DNA is TGTGCCAGCACACGGCGGGAGGGCACAAATACGCAGTATTTT. Its translation: CASTRREGTNTQYF.

The J gene is TRBJ2-5, the V gene TRBV7-2; TRBD2 matches 9 bases. The CDR3 spans 14 residues. The ends lost 1 base at V and 10 bases at J; junction bases unmatched: 7. From germline, CDR1 is SGHTA and CDR2 FQGNSA. The CDR3 DNA sequence: TGTGCCAGCAGCTTAGGGCTAGCGGGAAACGACCAGTACTTC. Protein: CASSLGLAGNDQYF.

This chain joins TRBV27 and TRBJ1-2, with 9 bases matching TRBD1. This CDR3 region has 16 residues. V trimming: 3 bases; J trimming: 4 bases; junction bases outside the gene matches: 9. Germline lookup yields CDR1 MNHEY and CDR2 SMNVEV (reference sequence). DNA of the CDR3: TGTGCCAGCAGTTTTTCCGGGACAGGGCTATCCTATGGCTACACCTTC. It codes for CASSFSGTGLSYGYTF.

The CDR3 DNA reads TGTGCCAGCAGCCACGGCCAGCGAAACGAGCAGTACTTC. It yields the protein CASSHGQRNEQYF. The rearrangement joins TRBV3-1 (or the pseudogene TRBV3-2) to TRBJ2-7, with D unresolved. CDR1 is LGHDT, CDR2 YNNKEL, per germline (reference sequence). V was trimmed by 3 bases and J by 5 bases, leaving 11 bases between them. The CDR3 is 13 residues long.

This clone is a singleton in its sample. CDR3 in amino acids: CSVEGLDRGGHNEQFF. CDR3 DNA: TGCAGCGTTGAAGGCTTAGACAGGGGAGGGCACAATGAGCAGTTCTTC. V and J are TRBV29-1 and TRBJ2-1; tentative D call: TRBD1 (8 bases). This CDR3 spans 16 amino acids. Trimming took off 1 base at V and 5 bases at J, with 18 bases between the two ends. Looked up from germline, CDR1 is SQVTM and CDR2 is ANQGSEA.

This clone was observed once. The chain recombines TRBV19 with TRBJ2-2; TRBD1 might be the D (5 bases). V was shortened by 5 bases and J by 6 bases, with 19 bases between the two germline ends. Per germline, CDR1 LNHDA and CDR2 SQIVND (reference sequence). This CDR3 region has 16 residues. CDR3 in amino acids: CASSSQARTLPGELFF. The DNA of the CDR3 is TGTGCCAGTAGTTCACAGGCTCGCACCCTACCCGGGGAGCTGTTTTTT. Looking up the rest from reference TRBV19 and TRBJ2-2 gives the full variable domain: DGGITQSPKYLFRKEGQNVTLSCEQNLNHDAMYWYRQDPGQGLRLIYYSQIVNDFQKGDIAEGYSVSREKKESFPLTVTSAQKNPTAFYLCASSSQARTLPGELFFGEGSRLTVL.

The J gene is TRBJ2-3, the V gene TRBV9; TRBD2 matches at 7 bases. V lost 4 bases and J lost 6; bases outside the gene matches: 5. The CDR3 covers 13 residues. Germline loops: CDR1 SGDLS, CDR2 YYNGEE. The CDR3 loop is CASSSRGVDTQYF. The CDR3 region has the DNA TGTGCCAGCAGCTCACGGGGGGTGGATACGCAGTATTTT.

This clone was found a few times. This chain joins TRBV27 and TRBJ2-1; TRBD1 agrees at 8 bases. This CDR3 is 12 amino acids long. V lost 8 bases to trimming and J lost 9 bases; unmatched junction nucleotides: 6. Germline V gene lookup returns CDR1 MNHEY and CDR2 SMNVEV (reference sequence). The chain's CDR3 is CASGLDRGEQFF. The CDR3 DNA sequence: TGTGCCAGCGGATTAGACAGGGGTGAGCAGTTCTTC.

The V and J genes are TRBV4-1 and TRBJ1-2, with D possibly matching TRBD1 (6 bases). Trimming pared 0 bases from V and 4 bases from J, leaving 15 bases between. CDR1 MGHRA and CDR2 YSYEKL come from the germline V gene. The CDR3 totals 16 residues. CDR3 sequence reads: CASSQDLTGWGYGYTF. CDR3 bases: TGCGCCAGCAGCCAAGATCTTACAGGGTGGGGCTATGGCTACACCTTC.

The J gene is TRBJ1-5, the V gene TRBV23-1, with D possibly matching TRBD1 (5 bases). TRBV23-1 carries the ORF label, with uncertain function. This CDR3 contains 16 residues. The ends were cut back, 2 bases at V and 7 bases at J, with 18 bases in the middle. The DNA of the CDR3 is TGCGCCAGCAGTCAAAAATTTAGGGGTTCGTACCAGCCCCAGCATTTT. As protein: CASSQKFRGSYQPQHF.

This chain links TRBV11-2 with TRBJ1-3, with TRBD1 matching 7 bases. The CDR3 consists of 19 residues. Losses at the gene ends were 5 bases for V and 0 bases for J; bases not matched to a gene: 16. Germline CDR1 SGHAT, CDR2 FQNNGV. CDR3 region: CASSLRVGQDAYSGNTIYF. The CDR3 DNA reads TGTGCCAGCAGCCTAAGGGTTGGACAGGACGCTTACTCTGGAAACACCATATATTTT.

This chain links TRBV6-6 with TRBJ1-2, with D possibly being TRBD1 (6 bases). V lost 11 bases to trimming and J lost 8 bases, with 21 bases between them. The CDR3 is made up of 13 amino acids. Per germline, CDR1 MNHNY and CDR2 SVGAGI (reference sequence). This CDR3 reads CAAKWDIEEGYTF. In DNA form, the CDR3 reads TGTGCCGCCAAGTGGGACATCGAGGAAGGCTACACCTTC.

This clone was recorded only once. The gene calls are TRBV4-2 and TRBJ2-1; 10 bases match TRBD2. Trimming at V came to 0 bases and at J to 12 bases, leaving 8 bases not matched to a gene. CDR1 and CDR2 from the germline V gene are LGHNA and YNFKEQ. The CDR3 extends over 15 amino acids. CDR3 nucleotides: TGTGCCAGCAGCCAAGAGGGGACTAGCGTCGAAGGGCAGTTCTTC. Its protein is CASSQEGTSVEGQFF.

V usage is TRBV13 and J usage is TRBJ1-1; the D gene is possibly TRBD1 (5 bases). Germline-derived CDR1 and CDR2 are PRHDT and FYEKMQ (reference sequence). There are 16 residues in the CDR3. V lost 4 bases, J lost 5 bases, and 20 bases lay in between. CDR3 sequence: CASSSPGAGSGTEAFF. CDR3 DNA: TGTGCCAGCAGCTCACCCGGGGCGGGGAGTGGGACTGAAGCTTTCTTT.

With respect to this clone: An end of the junction differs from the germline gene, which may be a read error. CDR3 loop: CASSPGQGRGGYIF. CDR3 sequence (DNA): TGTGCCAGCAGTCCCGGACAGGGCCGAGGAGGCTACATCTTC. The rearrangement uses TRBV6-5 and TRBJ1-2; 8 bases line up with TRBD1. The germline CDR1 and CDR2 sequences are MNHEY and SVGAGI. There are 14 residues in the CDR3.

This chain links TRBV2 with TRBJ2-3, with 9 bases aligning to TRBD2. The CDR3 totals 15 residues. Per germline, CDR1 SNHLY and CDR2 FYNNEI. Trimming removed 1 base from V and 1 base from J; junction bases left unmatched: 0. The chain's CDR3 is CASSEGTSGTDTQYF. The CDR3 bases are TGTGCCAGCAGTGAAGGGACTAGCGGCACAGATACGCAGTATTTT.

The chain uses TRBV12-3 or TRBV12-4 and TRBJ2-4, with D unclear. This CDR3 has 11 residues. V shed 3 bases and J shed 8 bases, with 5 bases lying between them. The CDR3 spells CASSFIDIQYF. The CDR3 bases are TGTGCCAGCAGTTTTATAGACATTCAGTACTTC.

The V call is TRBV18, the J call TRBJ1-1; 7 bases fit TRBD1. This CDR3 is 19 amino acids long. With V trimmed by 3 bases and J by 1 base, 17 bases remained unmatched. Germline CDR1 is KGHSH and CDR2 is LQKENI. The CDR3 loop is CASSPLKNRGIVENTEAFF. CDR3 DNA sequence: TGTGCCAGCTCACCCCTAAAAAACAGGGGAATTGTGGAGAACACTGAAGCTTTCTTT.